This entry lists 32 T cell receptor beta chains sequenced from one sample in a study of T cells after somatic rescue of genetic block. Libraries were prepared by immunoSEQ multiplex PCR; TCRdb keeps only in-frame clonotypes and omits some of them. There are 88,000 or so clones in the sample; about 90% occur only once, and about 1.5% lies in the top ten. The sequenced sample was peripheral blood mononuclear cells (PBMCs). These TCRs come from a young woman.

The rearrangement joins TRBV19 to TRBJ2-7, with D possibly being TRBD2 (7 bases). Germline CDR1 is LNHDA and CDR2 is SQIVND (reference sequence). CDR3 length: 17 residues. V gave up 6 bases and J gave up 3 bases, with 24 bases separating them. The CDR3 DNA reads TGTGCCAGTAGCCTACCCAGTGGGGGGCCGGGGGGCTACGAGCAGTACTTC. Its protein product is CASSLPSGGPGGYEQYF.

This clone was detected only a few times. The rearrangement uses TRBV27 and TRBJ1-1; 7 nucleotides match TRBD1. CDR3 length equals 14 residues. V shed 6 bases, J shed 0 bases, and the junction held 4 bases outside the gene matches. Germline V gives CDR1 MNHEY, CDR2 SMNVEV (reference sequence). The CDR3 nucleotides read TGTGCCAGCAGCTGGGACAGTATGAACACTGAAGCTTTCTTT. Translated: CASSWDSMNTEAFF.

The chain carries TRBV30 and TRBJ2-7; perhaps TRBD2 as D (5 bases). CDR3 length equals 14 residues. Trimming removed 0 bases at V and 0 bases at J, with 9 bases between. Germline V gives CDR1 GTSNPN, CDR2 SVGIG (reference sequence). The CDR3 region has the DNA TGTGCCTGGAGTGTAAGCGGAAACTCCTACGAGCAGTACTTC. This sequence encodes CAWSVSGNSYEQYF.

This chain joins TRBV7-9 and TRBJ1-3; the match to TRBD1 covers 7 bases. The trim removed 5 bases at V and 0 bases at J, leaving 10 bases unmatched. The V gene's germline CDR1 is SEHNR and CDR2 FQNEAQ (reference sequence). CDR3 size: 17 residues. The CDR3 DNA is TGTGCCAGCAGCGCCAGGGGGGCACTCTTCTCTGGAAACACCATATATTTT. This translates into CASSARGALFSGNTIYF.

The chain joins TRBV6-1 to TRBJ2-7, with TRBD2 as a possible D gene (6 bases). CDR3 size: 13 residues. The V and J ends lost 7 bases and 4 bases respectively, with 14 bases between them. CDR1 is MNHNS and CDR2 is SASEGT in the germline V gene. The CDR3 DNA is TGTGCCAGCATTGGGGGAGGACTGTACGAGCAGTACTTC. Protein sequence: CASIGGGLYEQYF.

This clone was observed a single time. The V gene is TRBV5-1, the J gene TRBJ2-1; 9 bases align to TRBD2. J was trimmed by 0 bases and V by 2 bases; bases with no gene match: 12. The germline gives CDR1 SGHRS, CDR2 YFSETQ. This CDR3 has 19 amino acids. This chain's CDR3 is CASSFHRRLAETSYNEQFF. In DNA, the CDR3 is TGCGCCAGCAGCTTCCACAGGAGACTAGCGGAGACCTCCTACAATGAGCAGTTCTTC.

The chain links TRBV19 to TRBJ2-7, with TRBD2 matching over 11 bases. Germline assignment: CDR1 LNHDA and CDR2 SQIVND (reference sequence). V gave up 4 bases and J gave up 3 bases; unmatched junction bases: 5. The CDR3 consists of 15 residues. CDR3 DNA: TGTGCCAGTAGTAGCTCCGGGACTAGCGGCTACGAGCAGTACTTC. It translates to CASSSSGTSGYEQYF.

The genes are TRBV12-5 and TRBJ2-6; tentatively, D is TRBD1 (6 bases). The germline V gene encodes CDR1 LGHNT and CDR2 FRNRAP. V lost 6 bases to trimming and J lost 2 bases, with 8 bases between them. The CDR3 contains 14 residues. The CDR3 coding sequence is TGTGCTAGTGGGACAGGAGCTGGGGCCAACGTCCTGACTTTC. The encoded protein is CASGTGAGANVLTF.

The rearrangement links TRBV4-1 to TRBJ2-6; unclear D gene. Trimming took off 1 base at V and 0 bases at J, with 4 bases between the two ends. The CDR3 extends over 15 amino acids. Germline V CDR1 and CDR2: MGHRA, YSYEKL. This CDR3 reads CASSQGLSGANVLTF. The CDR3 bases are TGCGCCAGCAGCCAAGGTCTCTCTGGGGCCAACGTCCTGACTTTC.

The V gene is TRBV7-8, the J gene TRBJ2-1; 12 bases fit TRBD2. The CDR3 totals 15 residues. From germline, CDR1 is SGHVS and CDR2 FQNEAQ. J was trimmed by 7 bases and V by 3 bases; bases with no gene match: 4. The DNA for the CDR3 is TGTGCCAGCAGCTTCGCTAGCGGGAGGGTAAATGAGCAGTTCTTC. Translating it yields CASSFASGRVNEQFF.

This clone appeared once. The J gene is TRBJ1-1, the V gene TRBV2, with 9 bases that match TRBD1. This CDR3 is built from 15 residues. Germline loops: CDR1 SNHLY, CDR2 FYNNEI. V lost 2 bases and J lost 5; bases outside the gene matches: 6. CDR3 DNA sequence: TGTGCCAGCAGTGAACGACAGGGGGGATTGACTGAAGCTTTCTTT. It translates to CASSERQGGLTEAFF.

The chain combines TRBV9 with TRBJ2-7; 10 bases match TRBD2. The CDR3 has 16 amino acids. CDR1 is SGDLS, CDR2 YYNGEE, per germline. The V and J ends lost 2 bases and 1 base, in that order; junction bases with no gene match: 6. CDR3 protein: CASSVSTSGSSYEQYF. As DNA, the CDR3 is TGTGCCAGCAGCGTTTCGACTAGCGGGTCATCCTACGAGCAGTACTTC.

V is TRBV7-8 and J is TRBJ2-5; 8 nucleotides line up with TRBD2. The CDR3 runs to 18 residues. Per germline, CDR1 SGHVS and CDR2 FQNEAQ. The junction had 12 bases not matched to a gene; V was cut back by 1 base and J by 2 bases. Here the CDR3 DNA reads TGTGCCAGCAGCTTAGAATTTTCGGAGCGGGAGACGCAAGAGACCCAGTACTTC. Translated, it gives CASSLEFSERETQETQYF.

V gene TRBV7-9 combines with J gene TRBJ2-3; D not resolved. V dropped 4 bases and J dropped 5 bases, with 16 bases sitting between them. This CDR3 spans 15 amino acids. Germline V gene sequence: CDR1 SEHNR, CDR2 FQNEAQ (reference sequence). In DNA, the CDR3 is TGTGCCAGCAGCTCAGGACCTGGAGTTAAAGATACGCAGTATTTT. Translated, it gives CASSSGPGVKDTQYF.

J is TRBJ1-2 and V is TRBV4-1; D possibly corresponds to TRBD1 (5 bases). Trimming stripped 0 bases from V and 0 bases from J, with 5 bases between. The germline CDR1 and CDR2 sequences are MGHRA and YSYEKL. CDR3 length: 14 residues. The CDR3 sequence: CASSQEGANYGYTF. In nucleotides, the CDR3 is TGCGCCAGCAGCCAAGAAGGGGCTAACTATGGCTACACCTTC.

The chain couples TRBV25-1 to TRBJ2-7, with 8 bases lining up with TRBD1. Germline assignment: CDR1 MGHDK and CDR2 SYGVNS. The CDR3 sequence is 16 residues long. With V trimmed by 3 bases and J by 2 bases, 9 bases remained unmatched. The CDR3 reads CASSEEPGQVTYEQYF. CDR3 coding DNA: TGTGCCAGCAGTGAGGAACCGGGACAGGTAACCTACGAGCAGTACTTC.

The gene calls are TRBV19 and TRBJ1-1; 7 bases line up with TRBD1. V lost 3 bases to trimming and J lost 4 bases; unmatched junction nucleotides: 11. Germline CDR1 and CDR2: LNHDA and SQIVND (reference sequence). This CDR3 region has 16 residues. The chain's CDR3 is CASSIRQGVGGTEAFF. CDR3 DNA: TGTGCCAGTAGTATCAGGCAGGGGGTAGGTGGCACTGAAGCTTTCTTT.

The rearrangement joins TRBV15 to TRBJ2-7; the D gene is possibly TRBD2 (5 bases). The CDR3 is made up of 16 amino acids. Germline CDR1 and CDR2: LNHNV and YYDKDF (reference sequence). Between the trimmed V and J ends, which lost 1 base and 6 bases, there was a span of 19 bases. The CDR3 DNA reads TGTGCCACCAGCAGAGGTGGCGGAGGTAGGGCTGGCGAGCAGTACTTC. Residues: CATSRGGGGRAGEQYF.

The chain couples TRBV4-3 to TRBJ2-7; possible D gene TRBD2, 7 bases. V lost 4 bases to trimming and J lost 0 bases, with 16 bases between them. Germline V gene data show CDR1 as LGHNA and CDR2 as YSLEER. The CDR3 runs 16 residues. The CDR3 bases are TGCGCCAGCAGCCGGGGAGGGACACTTGGCTCCTACGAGCAGTACTTC. Translation gives CASSRGGTLGSYEQYF.

V and J are TRBV2 and TRBJ1-2; 8 bases align to TRBD1. CDR3 length: 12 amino acids. The V gene's germline CDR1 is SNHLY and CDR2 FYNNEI. V trimming: 9 bases; J trimming: 6 bases; junction bases outside the gene matches: 6. This CDR3 is CASQGARDGYTF. The CDR3 nucleotides read TGTGCCAGTCAGGGGGCGCGGGATGGCTACACCTTC.

The chain links TRBV9 to TRBJ2-7; D is ambiguous. There are 13 residues in the CDR3. Germline CDR1 and CDR2: SGDLS and YYNGEE. Trimming took off 3 bases at V and 6 bases at J, with 13 bases between the two ends. In nucleotides, the CDR3 is TGTGCCAGCAGCGCCGGATCCTTATCCGAGCAGTACTTC. This gives the protein CASSAGSLSEQYF.

V is TRBV28 and J is TRBJ2-1; D possibly corresponds to TRBD2 (6 bases). The CDR3 covers 15 residues. The V end lost 2 bases, the J end lost 6 bases, and 14 bases lay between the germline ends. Germline V gives CDR1 MDHEN, CDR2 SYDVKM. The CDR3 bases are TGTGCCAGCAGTTTACCCCGGGGGAGCTCCAATGAGCAGTTCTTC. It encodes CASSLPRGSSNEQFF.

This clone was counted a single time. CDR3 in DNA: TGTGCCAGCAGCTGGGGACTAGCGGACATGGATAGGTACAATGAGCAGTTCTTC. Translation: CASSWGLADMDRYNEQFF. V usage is TRBV7-8 and J usage is TRBJ2-1, with 11 bases aligning to TRBD2. This CDR3 region has 18 residues. Trimming removed 4 bases from V and 4 bases from J; junction bases left unmatched: 12. Germline CDR1 SGHVS, CDR2 FQNEAQ. Using reference TRBV7-8 and TRBJ2-1 for the parts outside the CDR3, the full variable domain is GAGVSQSPRYKVAKRGQDVALRCDPISGHVSLFWYQQALGQGPEFLTYFQNEAQLDKSGLPSDRFFAERPEGSVSTLKIQRTQQEDSAVYLCASSWGLADMDRYNEQFFGPGTRLTVL.

The genes are TRBV27 and TRBJ2-1; no definite D call. Germline loops: CDR1 MNHEY, CDR2 SMNVEV (reference sequence). V gave up 3 bases and J gave up 8 bases, with 14 bases separating them. This CDR3 region has 14 residues. CDR3 residues: CASSFSGVGDEQFF. CDR3 DNA: TGTGCCAGCAGTTTTTCTGGGGTTGGGGATGAGCAGTTCTTC.

This sequence joins TRBV4-3 and TRBJ2-1; 14 bases align to TRBD2. CDR1 and CDR2 from the germline V gene are LGHNA and YSLEER. Trimming cost V 3 bases and J 6 bases; bases outside gene matches: 1. The CDR3 covers 15 residues. The CDR3 DNA follows: TGCGCCAGCAGCCACGGACTAGCGGGAGGCAATGAGCAGTTCTTC. Protein product: CASSHGLAGGNEQFF.

The chain couples TRBV7-6 to TRBJ1-1, with 7 positions matching TRBD1. The CDR3 is 14 residues long. V lost 1 base and J lost 6; bases outside the gene matches: 5. Germline lookup yields CDR1 SGHVS and CDR2 FNYEAQ. CDR3 in amino acids: CASSLGRGVAEAFF. As DNA, the CDR3 is TGTGCCAGCAGCTTAGGCAGGGGGGTGGCTGAAGCTTTCTTT.

The rearrangement uses TRBV5-1 and TRBJ2-5, with D unresolved. Germline-derived CDR1 and CDR2 are SGHRS and YFSETQ. CDR3 size: 14 residues. Between the trimmed V and J ends, which lost 4 bases and 1 base, there was a span of 11 bases. The CDR3 region has the DNA TGCGCCAGCAGCCCCGGACGAACCCAAGAGACCCAGTACTTC. It is translated as CASSPGRTQETQYF.

V is TRBV28 and J is TRBJ2-7; D uncertain. There are 11 residues in the CDR3. Trimming pared 4 bases from V and 2 bases from J, leaving 3 bases between. Looked up from germline, CDR1 is MDHEN and CDR2 is SYDVKM. CDR3 sequence: CASSSTYEQYF. CDR3 in DNA: TGTGCCAGCAGTTCCACCTACGAGCAGTACTTC.

The chain carries TRBV5-4 and TRBJ1-4; D unclear. CDR1 is SGHNT, CDR2 YYREEE, per germline (reference sequence). V was shortened by 4 bases and J by 7 bases, with 8 bases between the two germline ends. The CDR3 contains 12 residues. CDR3 sequence reads: CASSPGGEKLFF. Here the CDR3 DNA reads TGTGCCAGCAGCCCGGGTGGTGAAAAACTGTTTTTT.

This rearrangement joins TRBV12-5 to TRBJ2-2; weak D call: TRBD2 (6 bases). CDR3 length: 12 residues. Germline CDR1 is LGHNT and CDR2 is FRNRAP. V lost 7 bases, J lost 5 bases, and 8 bases lay in between. This CDR3 is CASEEGTGELFF. DNA for the CDR3: TGTGCTAGTGAGGAGGGGACCGGGGAGCTGTTTTTT.

The chain links TRBV2 to TRBJ2-2; D could derive from TRBD1 or TRBD2 (5 bases each). The CDR3 contains 14 residues. V lost 4 bases and J lost 4, with 10 bases in between. CDR1 and CDR2 from the germline V gene are SNHLY and FYNNEI. This CDR3 reads CASSVGARTGELFF. In DNA, the CDR3 is TGTGCCAGCAGTGTCGGGGCACGCACCGGGGAGCTGTTTTTT.

The chain carries TRBV5-1 and TRBJ2-2, with D maybe TRBD1 (6 bases). This CDR3 contains 16 residues. Germline CDR1 and CDR2: SGHRS and YFSETQ. Trimming took 5 bases from V and 2 from J, leaving 16 bases between them. The CDR3 nucleotides are TGCGCCAGCAGTATAGGGACACTAGGAAACACCGGGGAGCTGTTTTTT. It yields the protein CASSIGTLGNTGELFF.